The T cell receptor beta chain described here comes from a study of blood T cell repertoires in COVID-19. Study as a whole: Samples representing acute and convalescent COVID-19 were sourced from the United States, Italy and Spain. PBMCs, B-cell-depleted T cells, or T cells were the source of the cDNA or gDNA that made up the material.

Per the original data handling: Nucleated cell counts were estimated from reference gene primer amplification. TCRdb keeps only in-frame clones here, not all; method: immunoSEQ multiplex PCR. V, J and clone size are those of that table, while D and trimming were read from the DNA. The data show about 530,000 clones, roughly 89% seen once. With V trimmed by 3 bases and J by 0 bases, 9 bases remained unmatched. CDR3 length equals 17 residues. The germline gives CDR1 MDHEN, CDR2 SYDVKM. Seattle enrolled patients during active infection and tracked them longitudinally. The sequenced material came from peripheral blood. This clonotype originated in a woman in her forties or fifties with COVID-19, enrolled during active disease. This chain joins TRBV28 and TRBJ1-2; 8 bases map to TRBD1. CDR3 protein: CASSFYRTGTANYGYTF. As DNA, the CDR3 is TGTGCCAGCAGTTTTTATAGGACAGGGACAGCTAACTATGGCTACACCTTC.